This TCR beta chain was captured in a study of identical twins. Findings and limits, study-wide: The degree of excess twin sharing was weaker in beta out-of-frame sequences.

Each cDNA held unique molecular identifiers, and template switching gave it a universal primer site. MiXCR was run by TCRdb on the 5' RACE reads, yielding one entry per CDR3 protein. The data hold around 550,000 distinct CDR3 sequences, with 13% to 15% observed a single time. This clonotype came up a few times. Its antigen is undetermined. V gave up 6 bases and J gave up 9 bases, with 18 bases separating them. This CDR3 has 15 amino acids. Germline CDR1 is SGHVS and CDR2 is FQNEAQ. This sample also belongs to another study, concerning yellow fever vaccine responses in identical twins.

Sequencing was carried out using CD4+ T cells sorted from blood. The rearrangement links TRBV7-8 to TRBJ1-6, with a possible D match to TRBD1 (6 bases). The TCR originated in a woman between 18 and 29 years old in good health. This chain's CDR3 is CASRPPGGGGSPLHF. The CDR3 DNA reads TGTGCCAGCAGACCTCCGGGGGGGGGCGGTTCACCCCTCCACTTT. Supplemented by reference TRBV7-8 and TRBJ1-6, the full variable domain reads GAGVSQSPRYKVAKRGQDVALRCDPISGHVSLFWYQQALGQGPEFLTYFQNEAQLDKSGLPSDRFFAERPEGSVSTLKIQRTQQEDSAVYLCASRPPGGGGSPLHFGNGTRLTVT.